This is a list of T cell receptor beta chains from one sample in a study of T cell repertoires in cytomegalovirus infection. In TCRdb, the reads were re-called with MiXCR into one record per CDR3 protein. The sample includes nearly 650,000 distinct CDR3 sequences, 24% of them seen just once. Sequencing used CD8+ T cells from PBMCs. The receptor set was obtained from a human donor in good health (CMV status not recorded). Some clones in this sample may be carry-over from other donors' samples. CDR3s include the opening cysteine and the closing phenylalanine or tryptophan. D genes are given only for firm matches. Rows give clone size only sometimes, using once, few, many, or a class for an expanded clone.

V gene	J gene	D gene	clone size	CDR3 DNA	CDR3 protein
TRBV7-9	TRBJ2-5	.	few	TGTGCCAGCAGCTTAGCGCGGGGAACCCTCCAAGAGACCCAGTACTTC	CASSLARGTLQETQYF
TRBV6-1	TRBJ2-1	TRBD1	many	TGTGCCACCAAACGGGACAGGGAACGTGATGAGCAGTTCTTC	CATKRDRERDEQFF
TRBV7-9	TRBJ2-1	.	many	TGTGCCAGCAGCCCCCTTTTCGGTGAGCAGTTCTTC	CASSPLFGEQFF
TRBV7-8	TRBJ2-5	TRBD2	many	TGTGCCAGCAGCTTAGGGGCCCTAAGCGGGGTGTACCAAGAGACCCAGTACTTC	CASSLGALSGVYQETQYF
TRBV6-2/TRBV6-3	TRBJ2-1	.	few	TGTGCCAGCAGTTCCTTAGCAATCACAAAGGAAGGCTACAATGAGCAGTTCTTC	CASSSLAITKEGYNEQFF
TRBV12-3/TRBV12-4	TRBJ1-2	.	many	TGTGCCAGCGACGGGGTTTCGGTTGGCTACACCTTC	CASDGVSVGYTF
TRBV4-3	TRBJ2-3	TRBD1	.	TGCGCCAGCAGCCAAGATCCCGGACAGGGCTTAACAGATACGCAGTATTTT	CASSQDPGQGLTDTQYF
TRBV7-9	TRBJ1-2	.	.	TGTGCCAGCAGCTTAGGCGACGGCCTATATGGCTACACCTTC	CASSLGDGLYGYTF
TRBV4-1	TRBJ2-1	TRBD2	.	TGCGCCAGCAGTCTCATAGCGGGGAATTACAATGAGCAGTTCTTC	CASSLIAGNYNEQFF
TRBV7-9	TRBJ2-5	.	few	TGTGCCAGCAGCTCAGTGGGGGTCAGGCAAGAGACCCAGTACTTC	CASSSVGVRQETQYF
TRBV7-6	TRBJ2-7	TRBD1	many	TGTGCCAGCACCCGTTCCGGGACAGGGCCCGACGAGCAGTACTTC	CASTRSGTGPDEQYF
TRBV6-2/TRBV6-3	TRBJ1-1	.	.	TGTGCCAGCAGTTACAGGGCAGGGTTGAACACTGAAGCTTTCTTT	CASSYRAGLNTEAFF
TRBV28	TRBJ2-7	.	.	TGTGCCAGCGGTCTCCGACGTTTTGCCTACGAGCAGTACTTC	CASGLRRFAYEQYF
TRBV7-2	TRBJ2-5	.	many	TGTGCCAGCAGCTTAGAGCTAATGCGCAGGGCACGGGGAGAGACCCAGTACTTC	CASSLELMRRARGETQYF
TRBV28	TRBJ2-1	TRBD2	many	TGTGCCAGCCTCGGACTAGCGGGGGGGTTAAACAATGAGCAGTTCTTC	CASLGLAGGLNNEQFF
TRBV9	TRBJ2-1	TRBD2	few	TGTGCCAGCAGCCCCCGTGGCTGGGGCGGGGGGTACAATGAGCAGTTCTTC	CASSPRGWGGGYNEQFF
TRBV29-1	TRBJ2-7	.	.	TGCAGCGTTGTTTCGGGGGCCGAGCAGTACTTC	CSVVSGAEQYF
TRBV7-6	TRBJ2-2	.	many	TGTGCCAGCAGCTTCGGAGGGCACGGGGAGCTGTTTTTT	CASSFGGHGELFF
TRBV7-2	TRBJ2-3	.	.	TGTGCCAGCAGCTTAATACAGGGTACGCACACAGATACGCAGTATTTT	CASSLIQGTHTDTQYF
TRBV4-2	TRBJ2-1	TRBD2	few	TGTGCCAGCAGCCATAGGACTAGCGGGGGGAATGAGCAGTTCTTC	CASSHRTSGGNEQFF
TRBV29-1	TRBJ1-2	.	.	TGCAGCGCCCGAGGAGGGGATCAGCGTATAGGCTACACCTTC	CSARGGDQRIGYTF
TRBV10-3	TRBJ2-7	.	few	TGTGCCATCAGTGAGGCGGGAAGCTACGAGCAGTACTTC	CAISEAGSYEQYF
TRBV5-4	TRBJ2-5	.	few	TGTGCCAGCAGCTTGTCGGACGCTGGGGCGGACCAAGAGACCCAGTACTTC	CASSLSDAGADQETQYF